This paragraph covers one T cell receptor (beta chain) sequence. Its antigen is still unknown. Per-base qualities were not stored, and no clone one base away is much larger. Receptors were amplified or captured by the immunoSEQ multiplex PCR assay. In its TCRdb copy, this immuneACCESS table keeps in-frame sequences only and misses some clones. Where compared with another copy, unresolved V genes explain less than half of these, and the others have no known cause. The sample table shows 55,000 to 70,000 clones, and 92% are seen once. 1.3% to 1.5% of the sample belongs to the ten largest clones. The sample is drawn from a study of T cell changes during pregnancy in multiple sclerosis (dated by TCRdb to about 2019). Turning to the overall study: In women with multiple sclerosis, the researchers looked at how the T cell repertoire shifted as pregnancy progressed.

CDR1 and CDR2 were assigned from the germline V gene as SGHTA and FQGNSA. At the junction V is shortened by 5 bases and J by 2 bases; bases outside the gene matches: 6. The CDR3 contains 15 residues, cysteine and phenylalanine counted. Left in the record is the CDR3 DNA by itself, 45 bases read in frame from the first base. The source material was peripheral blood, sampled in the second trimester of pregnancy. The clonotype originates from a female donor in good health, enrolled as a control in a pregnancy study. In this chain, TRBV7-2 is recombined with TRBJ2-7; 10 bases in the junction line up with TRBD1. The DNA sequence follows: TGTGCCAGCAGCCCCGGGACAGGGGTGACCTACGAGCAGTACTTC. Its protein product is CASSPGTGVTYEQYF. The CDR3, completed at both ends by the reference TRBV7-2 and TRBJ2-7 genes, gives the full variable domain GAGVSQSPSNKVTEKGKDVELRCDPISGHTALYWYRQSLGQGLEFLIYFQGNSAPDKSGLPSDRFSAERTGGSVSTLTIQRTQQEDSAVYLCASSPGTGVTYEQYFGPGTRLTVT.